This paragraph covers one T cell receptor (beta chain) sequence. This specimen belongs to a study of patients and donors after allogeneic stem cell transplantation. V was pared by 2 bases and J by 2 bases, with 16 bases between. The CDR3 spans 16 residues. Germline assignment: CDR1 MNHEY and CDR2 SVGEGT. MiXCR was run by TCRdb on the RT-PCR reads, yielding one entry per CDR3 protein. The table includes roughly 880,000 distinct CDR3 sequences, roughly 18% detected once. This sequence joins TRBV6-2 or TRBV6-3 and TRBJ2-7; weak D call: TRBD2 (6 bases). Sequences were obtained from blood, either unsorted or a sorted T cell fraction (not recorded which). This receptor was identified in a human donor who was either an allogeneic HSCT recipient or a stem cell or donor lymphocyte infusion donor (not recorded which). It is not recorded whose cells these are; they may come from a transplant donor. In DNA, the CDR3 is TGTGCCAGCAGTTACCCTCAAGCGGGTGCCCCCTACGAGCAGTACTTC. Translated: CASSYPQAGAPYEQYF.